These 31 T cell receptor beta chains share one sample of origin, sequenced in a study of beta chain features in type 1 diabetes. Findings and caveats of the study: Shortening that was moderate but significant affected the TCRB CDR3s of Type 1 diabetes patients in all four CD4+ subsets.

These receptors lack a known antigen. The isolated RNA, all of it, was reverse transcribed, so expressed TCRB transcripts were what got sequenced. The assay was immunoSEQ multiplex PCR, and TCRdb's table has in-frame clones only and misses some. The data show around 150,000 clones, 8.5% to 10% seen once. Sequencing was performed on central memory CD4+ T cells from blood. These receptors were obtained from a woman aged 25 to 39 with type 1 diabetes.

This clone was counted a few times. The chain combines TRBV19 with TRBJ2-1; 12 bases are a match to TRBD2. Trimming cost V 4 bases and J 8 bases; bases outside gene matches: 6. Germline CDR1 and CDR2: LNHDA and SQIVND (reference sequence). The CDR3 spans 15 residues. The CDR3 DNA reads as TGTGCCAGTAGTAGGGGGACTAGCGGGTCGGATGAGCAGTTCTTC. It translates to CASSRGTSGSDEQFF.

The CDR3 loop reads CASSLRGLNTDTQYF. The CDR3 DNA reads TGTGCCAGCAGCCTCAGGGGCTTAAACACAGATACGCAGTATTTT. The chain recombines TRBV7-3 with TRBJ2-3; a weak D match, TRBD1 (6 bases). V lost 5 bases and J 2 bases, leaving 14 bases between the germline ends. CDR1 is SGHTA, CDR2 FQGTGA, per germline. The CDR3 length is 15 residues.

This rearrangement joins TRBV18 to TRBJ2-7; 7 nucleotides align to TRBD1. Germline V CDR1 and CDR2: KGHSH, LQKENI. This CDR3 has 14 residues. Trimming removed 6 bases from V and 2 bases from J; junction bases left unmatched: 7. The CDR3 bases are TGTGCCAGCTCGACTGGGACAGCGACCTACGAGCAGTACTTC. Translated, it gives CASSTGTATYEQYF.

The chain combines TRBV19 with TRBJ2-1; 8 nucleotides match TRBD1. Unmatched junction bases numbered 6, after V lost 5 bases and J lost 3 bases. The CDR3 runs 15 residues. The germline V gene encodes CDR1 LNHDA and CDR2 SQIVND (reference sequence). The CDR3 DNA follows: TGTGCCAGTAGTCCCCGGACAGGGATCTACAATGAGCAGTTCTTC. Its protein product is CASSPRTGIYNEQFF. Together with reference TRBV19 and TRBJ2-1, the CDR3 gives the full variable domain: DGGITQSPKYLFRKEGQNVTLSCEQNLNHDAMYWYRQDPGQGLRLIYYSQIVNDFQKGDIAEGYSVSREKKESFPLTVTSAQKNPTAFYLCASSPRTGIYNEQFFGPGTRLTVL.

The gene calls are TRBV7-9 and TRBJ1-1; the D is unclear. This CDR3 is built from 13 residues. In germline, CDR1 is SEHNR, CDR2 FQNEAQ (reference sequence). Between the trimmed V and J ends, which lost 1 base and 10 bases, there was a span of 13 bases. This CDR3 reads CASSLGPEMVAFF. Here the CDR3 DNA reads TGTGCCAGCAGCTTAGGTCCAGAAATGGTAGCTTTCTTT.

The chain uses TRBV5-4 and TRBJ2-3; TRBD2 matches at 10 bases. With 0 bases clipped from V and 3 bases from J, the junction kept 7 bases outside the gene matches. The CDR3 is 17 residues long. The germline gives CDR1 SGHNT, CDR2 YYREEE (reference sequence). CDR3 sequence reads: CASSLGASGSRTDTQYF. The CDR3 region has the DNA TGTGCCAGCAGCTTGGGAGCTAGCGGGAGTAGAACAGATACGCAGTATTTT.

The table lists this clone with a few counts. CDR3 protein: CASSTDLNSYEQYF. In DNA form, the CDR3 reads TGCGCCAGCAGCACGGACTTAAACTCCTACGAGCAGTACTTC. The chain links TRBV5-1 to TRBJ2-7, with a weak D call TRBD2 (5 bases). V was pared by 4 bases and J by 0 bases, with 11 bases between. The germline gives CDR1 SGHRS, CDR2 YFSETQ. The CDR3 runs 14 residues. Full variable domain (outside the CDR3, taken from reference TRBV5-1 and TRBJ2-7): KAGVTQTPRYLIKTRGQQVTLSCSPISGHRSVSWYQQTPGQGLQFLFEYFSETQRNKGNFPGRFSGRQFSNSRSEMNVSTLELGDSALYLCASSTDLNSYEQYFGPGTRLTVT.

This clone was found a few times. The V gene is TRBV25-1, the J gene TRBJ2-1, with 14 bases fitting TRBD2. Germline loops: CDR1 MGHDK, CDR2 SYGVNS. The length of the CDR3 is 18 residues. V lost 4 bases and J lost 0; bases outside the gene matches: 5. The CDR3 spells CASSAGLAGGFSYNEQFF. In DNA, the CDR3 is TGTGCCAGCAGTGCTGGACTAGCGGGAGGATTCTCCTACAATGAGCAGTTCTTC.

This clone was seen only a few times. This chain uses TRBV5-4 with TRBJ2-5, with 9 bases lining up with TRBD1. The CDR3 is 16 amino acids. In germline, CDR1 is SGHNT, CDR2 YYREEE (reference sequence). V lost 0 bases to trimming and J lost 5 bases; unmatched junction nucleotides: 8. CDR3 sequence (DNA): TGTGCCAGCAGCTTGGTGGGACAGGGCTTTGGGGAGACCCAGTACTTC. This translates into CASSLVGQGFGETQYF.

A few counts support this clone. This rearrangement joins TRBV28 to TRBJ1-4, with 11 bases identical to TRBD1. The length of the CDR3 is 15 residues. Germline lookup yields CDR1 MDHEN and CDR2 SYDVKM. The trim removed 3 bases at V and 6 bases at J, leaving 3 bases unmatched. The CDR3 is CASSFPGQGDEKLFF. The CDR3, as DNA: TGTGCCAGCAGTTTCCCGGGACAGGGGGATGAAAAACTGTTTTTT.

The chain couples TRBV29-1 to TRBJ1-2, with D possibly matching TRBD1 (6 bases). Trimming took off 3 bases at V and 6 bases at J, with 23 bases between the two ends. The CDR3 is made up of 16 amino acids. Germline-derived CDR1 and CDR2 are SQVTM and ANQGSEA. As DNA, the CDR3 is TGCAGCGTTGAGTGGCAGGGGAGCGCAGCGAGGAATGGCTACACCTTC. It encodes CSVEWQGSAARNGYTF.

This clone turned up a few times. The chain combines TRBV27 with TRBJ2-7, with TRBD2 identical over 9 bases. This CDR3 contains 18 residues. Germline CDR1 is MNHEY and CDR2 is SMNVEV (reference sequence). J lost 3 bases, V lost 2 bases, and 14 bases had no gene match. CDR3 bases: TGTGCCAGCAGTTTAGCCCCCCGTAGGCGGGAGGGGATCTACGAGCAGTACTTC. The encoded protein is CASSLAPRRREGIYEQYF.

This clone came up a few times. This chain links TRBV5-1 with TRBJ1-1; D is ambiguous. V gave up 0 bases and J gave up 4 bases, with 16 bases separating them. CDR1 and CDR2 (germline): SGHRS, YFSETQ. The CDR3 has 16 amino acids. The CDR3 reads CASSLASRRQVTEAFF. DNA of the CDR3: TGCGCCAGCAGCTTGGCCTCGAGACGACAAGTCACTGAAGCTTTCTTT.

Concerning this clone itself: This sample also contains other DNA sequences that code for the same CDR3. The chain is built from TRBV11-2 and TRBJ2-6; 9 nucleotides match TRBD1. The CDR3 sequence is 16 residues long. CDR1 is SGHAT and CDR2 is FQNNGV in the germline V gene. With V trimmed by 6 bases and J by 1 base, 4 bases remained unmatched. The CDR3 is CASSLGTGSGANVLTF. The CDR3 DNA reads TGTGCCAGCAGTTTGGGGACAGGGTCTGGGGCCAACGTCCTGACTTTC.

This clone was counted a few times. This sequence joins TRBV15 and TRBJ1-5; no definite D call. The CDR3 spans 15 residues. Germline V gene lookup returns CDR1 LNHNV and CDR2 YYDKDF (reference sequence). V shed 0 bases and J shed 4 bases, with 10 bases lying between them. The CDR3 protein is CATSRDRSGNQPQHF. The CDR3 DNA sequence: TGTGCCACCAGCAGAGATAGGAGCGGGAATCAGCCCCAGCATTTT.

The CDR3 protein is CASSPRTGGDGYTF. CDR3 nucleotides: TGTGCCAGCTCACCACGGACAGGGGGTGATGGCTACACCTTC. The chain recombines TRBV18 with TRBJ1-2; 10 bases fit TRBD1. Germline V lookup: CDR1 KGHSH, CDR2 LQKENI. The ends lost 1 base at V and 6 bases at J; junction bases unmatched: 2. The CDR3 sequence is 14 residues long.

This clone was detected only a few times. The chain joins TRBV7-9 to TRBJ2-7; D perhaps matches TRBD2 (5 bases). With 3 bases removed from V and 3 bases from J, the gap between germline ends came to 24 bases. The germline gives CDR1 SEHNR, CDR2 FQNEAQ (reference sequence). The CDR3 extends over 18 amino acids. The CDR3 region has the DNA TGTGCCAGCAGCTTCCCCGGGAAGGTGTACAGCTCTTACTACGAGCAGTACTTC. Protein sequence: CASSFPGKVYSSYYEQYF.

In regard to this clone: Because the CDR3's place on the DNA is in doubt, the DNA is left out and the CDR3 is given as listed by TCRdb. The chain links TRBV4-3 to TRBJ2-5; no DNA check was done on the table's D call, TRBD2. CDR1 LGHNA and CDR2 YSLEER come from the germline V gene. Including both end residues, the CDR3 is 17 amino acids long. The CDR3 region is CASSQGVATSFLETQYF.

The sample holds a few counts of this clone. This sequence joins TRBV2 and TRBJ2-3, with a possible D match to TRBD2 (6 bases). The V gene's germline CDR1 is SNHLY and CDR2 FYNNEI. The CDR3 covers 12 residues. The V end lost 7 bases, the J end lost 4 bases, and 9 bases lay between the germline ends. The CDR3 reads CASTPGADTQYF. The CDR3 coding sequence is TGTGCCAGCACCCCGGGAGCAGATACGCAGTATTTT.

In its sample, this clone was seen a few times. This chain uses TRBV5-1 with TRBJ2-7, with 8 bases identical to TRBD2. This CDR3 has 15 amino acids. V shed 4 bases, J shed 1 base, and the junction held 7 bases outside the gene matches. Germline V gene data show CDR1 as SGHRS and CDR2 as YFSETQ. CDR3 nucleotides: TGCGCCAGCAGCCCCGAAATAGCGGGGTCCTACGAGCAGTACTTC. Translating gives CASSPEIAGSYEQYF.

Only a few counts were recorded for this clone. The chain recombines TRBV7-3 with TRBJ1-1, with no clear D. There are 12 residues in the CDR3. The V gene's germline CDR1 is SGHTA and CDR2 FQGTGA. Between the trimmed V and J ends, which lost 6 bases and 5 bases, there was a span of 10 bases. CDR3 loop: CASRGSGTEAFF. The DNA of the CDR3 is TGTGCCAGCAGGGGGTCGGGAACTGAAGCTTTCTTT.

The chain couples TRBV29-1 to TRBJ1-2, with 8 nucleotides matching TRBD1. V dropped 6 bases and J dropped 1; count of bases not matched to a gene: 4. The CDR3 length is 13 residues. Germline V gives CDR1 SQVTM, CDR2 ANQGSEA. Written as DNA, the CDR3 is TGCAGCGTCCGGGACAGGAGTAACTATGGCTACACCTTC. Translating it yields CSVRDRSNYGYTF.

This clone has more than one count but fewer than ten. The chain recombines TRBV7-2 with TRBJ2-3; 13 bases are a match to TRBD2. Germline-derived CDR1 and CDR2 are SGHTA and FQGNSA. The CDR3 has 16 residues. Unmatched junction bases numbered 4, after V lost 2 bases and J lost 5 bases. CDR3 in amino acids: CASSLRGLAGLDTQYF. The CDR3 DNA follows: TGTGCCAGCAGCTTACGGGGACTAGCGGGATTAGATACGCAGTATTTT.

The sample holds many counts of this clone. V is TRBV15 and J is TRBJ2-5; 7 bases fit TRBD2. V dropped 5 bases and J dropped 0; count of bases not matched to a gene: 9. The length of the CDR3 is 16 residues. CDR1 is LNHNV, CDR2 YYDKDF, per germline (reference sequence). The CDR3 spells CATSSWTSRDQETQYF. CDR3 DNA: TGTGCCACCAGCTCATGGACTAGTAGGGACCAAGAGACCCAGTACTTC.

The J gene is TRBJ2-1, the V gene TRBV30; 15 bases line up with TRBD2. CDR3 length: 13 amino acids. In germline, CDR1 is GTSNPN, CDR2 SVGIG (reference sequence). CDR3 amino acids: CARTSGRGNEQFF. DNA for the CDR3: TGTGCTCGGACTAGCGGGAGGGGTAATGAGCAGTTCTTC.

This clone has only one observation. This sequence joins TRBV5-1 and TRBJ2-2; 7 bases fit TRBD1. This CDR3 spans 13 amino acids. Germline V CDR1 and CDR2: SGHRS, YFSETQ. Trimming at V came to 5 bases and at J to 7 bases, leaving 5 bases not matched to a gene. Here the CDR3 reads CASRQGDGGELFF. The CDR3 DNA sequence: TGCGCCAGCAGGCAGGGGGATGGCGGGGAGCTGTTTTTT.

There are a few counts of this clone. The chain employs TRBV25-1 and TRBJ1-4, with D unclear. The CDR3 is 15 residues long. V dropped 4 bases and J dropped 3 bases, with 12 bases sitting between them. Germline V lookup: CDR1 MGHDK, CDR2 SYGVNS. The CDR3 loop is CASSGTLPPNEKLFF. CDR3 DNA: TGTGCCAGCAGTGGGACTCTTCCGCCTAATGAAAAACTGTTTTTT.

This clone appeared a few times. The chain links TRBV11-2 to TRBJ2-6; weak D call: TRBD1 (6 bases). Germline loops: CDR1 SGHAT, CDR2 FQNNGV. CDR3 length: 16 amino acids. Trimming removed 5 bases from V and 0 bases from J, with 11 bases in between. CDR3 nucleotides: TGTGCCAGCAGCACAGGGACGGGCTCTGGGGCCAACGTCCTGACTTTC. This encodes CASSTGTGSGANVLTF.

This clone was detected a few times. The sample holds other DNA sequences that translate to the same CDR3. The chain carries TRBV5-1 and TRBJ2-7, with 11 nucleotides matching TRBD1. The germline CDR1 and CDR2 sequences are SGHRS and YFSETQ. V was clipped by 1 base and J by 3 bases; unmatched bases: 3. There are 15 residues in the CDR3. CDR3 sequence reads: CASSLPGQGVYEQYF. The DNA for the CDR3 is TGCGCCAGCAGCTTGCCGGGACAGGGGGTCTACGAGCAGTACTTC.

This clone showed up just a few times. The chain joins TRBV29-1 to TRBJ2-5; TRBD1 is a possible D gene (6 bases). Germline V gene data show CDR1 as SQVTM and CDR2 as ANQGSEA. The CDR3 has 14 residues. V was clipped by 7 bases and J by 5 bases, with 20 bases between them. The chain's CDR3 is CSAQWTEPGETQYF. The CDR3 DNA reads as TGCAGCGCGCAATGGACAGAACCGGGGGAGACCCAGTACTTC.

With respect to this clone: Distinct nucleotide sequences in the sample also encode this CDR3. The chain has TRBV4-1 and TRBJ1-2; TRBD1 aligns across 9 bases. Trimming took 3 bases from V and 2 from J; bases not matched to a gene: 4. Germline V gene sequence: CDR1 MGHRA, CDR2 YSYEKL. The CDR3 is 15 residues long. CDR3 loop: CASSQGQGANYGYTF. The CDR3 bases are TGCGCCAGCAGCCAGGGACAGGGCGCGAACTATGGCTACACCTTC.